The clone carrying this T cell receptor (beta chain) was seen at least ten times. This entry is derived from a study of response to subunit inactivated influenza vaccine. CDR1 is DFQATT, CDR2 SNEGSKA, per germline (reference sequence). The ends lost 5 bases at V and 7 bases at J; junction bases unmatched: 5. The CDR3 has 13 amino acids. TCRdb re-derived calls from the RT-PCR reads in MiXCR, one entry per CDR3 protein. The sample carries some 500,000 distinct CDR3 sequences, roughly 25% recorded once. Sequences were derived from CD4+ T cells sorted from PBMCs, sampled roughly 5 days after vaccination. The TCR originated in a man in his forties or fifties who received an inactivated influenza vaccine. The chain combines TRBV20-1 with TRBJ1-6, with 7 bases lining up with TRBD1. CDR3 nucleotides: TGCAGTGCTTTGGGACAGACCAATTCACCCCTCCACTTT. Translated: CSALGQTNSPLHF.